This TCR beta chain was recovered during a study of molecular identifiers for immune sequencing clone quantification. This clonotype was detected ten times or more. Its antigen is currently unknown. Methods described previously, with TCR primers listed, were used for bulk TCR libraries. One entry per CDR3 protein, called by TCRdb with MiXCR from the PCR reads. The repertoire has 90,000 to 120,000 distinct CDR3 sequences, approximately 40% of them found once; the top ten carry less than 5.5%. Overall study results and limits: Under 1% of molecules in naive cells, but over 97% of effector molecules, belonged to clones above 20 RNA copies. The sizes of highly expanded clones could be underestimated when identical TCR molecules share a barcode.

This CDR3 is 15 amino acids long. Trimming cost V 1 base and J 3 bases, with 7 bases left between them. Per germline, CDR1 SGHTA and CDR2 FQGNSA. The V call is TRBV7-2, the J call TRBJ2-6, with D maybe TRBD1 (6 bases). This TCR came from a human donor in good health. Some libraries in this study had Jurkat cell RNA spiked in. Sequenced: naive CD8+ T cells from blood, with Jurkat cell RNA spiked in. Subset described: FACS-sorted CD8+CD4-CCR7+CD45RA+ naive T cells. The CDR3 sequence: CASSLGGLGANVLTF. The DNA of the CDR3 is TGTGCCAGCAGCTTAGGGGGGCTTGGGGCCAACGTCCTGACTTTC.